The 21 T cell receptor beta chains reported below all come from one sample, sequenced in a study of identical twins. TCRdb analysed the 5' RACE reads with MiXCR anew, one entry per CDR3 protein. The repertoire holds 450,000 to 650,000 distinct CDR3 sequences, roughly 9.9% seen once, with approximately 3% in the top ten. The same sample was also studied in work on yellow fever vaccine responses in identical twins.

The sequenced sample was PBMCs. These receptors were obtained from a woman aged 18 to 35 in good health.

V is TRBV28 and J is TRBJ1-2; D call uncertain. V lost 4 bases to trimming and J lost 8 bases, with 14 bases between them. Germline CDR1 and CDR2: MDHEN and SYDVKM. The CDR3 runs to 13 residues. As DNA, the CDR3 is TGTGCCAGCAGTTCCCCAGGACGGAGGGGCTACACCTTC. Residues: CASSSPGRRGYTF.

This clonotype has ten or more counts. The chain links TRBV6-2 or TRBV6-3 to TRBJ2-7; tentatively, D is TRBD1 (5 bases). Deletions cut 8 bases from V and 3 bases from J, with 11 bases between. The CDR3 is made up of 12 amino acids. Germline V gene data show CDR1 as MNHEY and CDR2 as SVGEGT. The CDR3 nucleotides read TGTGCCAGCCCTCAGGGAAGCTACGAGCAGTACTTC. Its translation is CASPQGSYEQYF.

At least ten counts were recorded for this clonotype. This rearrangement joins TRBV29-1 to TRBJ2-1, with a tentative D call TRBD2 (6 bases). Germline V gene data show CDR1 as SQVTM and CDR2 as ANQGSEA. CDR3 length: 13 amino acids. The V gene lost 4 bases and the J gene lost 2 bases, with 9 bases spanning the gap. The CDR3 DNA is TGCAGCGTTGGAGCGGGCGCCTACAATGAGCAGTTCTTC. It specifies CSVGAGAYNEQFF.

Comments on this clonotype: This may be a read error, as it is one base from a much larger clone. The chain recombines TRBV11-2 with TRBJ2-7; D not resolved. Germline values: CDR1 SGHAT, CDR2 FQNNGV. The ends were cut back, 1 base at V and 4 bases at J, with 5 bases in the middle. This CDR3 is built from 12 residues. The CDR3 DNA reads TGTGCCAGCAGCTTAGGGATGTACGAGCAGTACTTC. It translates to CASSLGMYEQYF.

This clonotype was detected many times. This chain links TRBV7-2 with TRBJ2-4, with TRBD1 matching over 8 bases. V shed 4 bases, J shed 2 bases, and the junction held 4 bases outside the gene matches. The CDR3 spans 15 residues. From germline, CDR1 is SGHTA and CDR2 FQGNSA. For the CDR3, the DNA is TGTGCCAGCAGCTCCAGGACAGGGACCAAAAACATTCAGTACTTC. This translates into CASSSRTGTKNIQYF.

This sequence joins TRBV28 and TRBJ1-5; D is unresolved. V gave up 10 bases and J gave up 4 bases, with 17 bases separating them. The CDR3 consists of 14 residues. Germline V gene data show CDR1 as MDHEN and CDR2 as SYDVKM. The CDR3 here is CATQISIGNQPQHF. The DNA of the CDR3 is TGTGCCACTCAAATCTCTATTGGGAATCAGCCCCAGCATTTT.

The CDR3 sequence is CASSLSGGGLHPESYEQYF. The CDR3 DNA follows: TGCGCCAGCAGCTTGAGTGGCGGGGGCCTACACCCAGAATCCTACGAGCAGTACTTC. The chain is built from TRBV5-1 and TRBJ2-7; possible D gene TRBD2, 7 bases. The CDR3 runs to 19 residues. Trimming stripped 1 base from V and 1 base from J, with 24 bases between. Germline CDR1 is SGHRS and CDR2 is YFSETQ.

This clonotype has a count of ten or more. The genes are TRBV4-1 and TRBJ2-3; D is unresolved. The germline CDR1 and CDR2 sequences are MGHRA and YSYEKL. V shed 0 bases and J shed 3 bases, with 7 bases lying between them. This CDR3 contains 14 residues. CDR3 protein: CASSQDFGTDTQYF. In DNA, the CDR3 is TGCGCCAGCAGCCAAGATTTCGGTACAGATACGCAGTATTTT.

This clonotype was seen many times. The chain joins TRBV28 to TRBJ1-1; D is unresolved. The CDR3 runs to 11 residues. V was clipped by 6 bases and J by 4 bases, with 6 bases between them. CDR1 MDHEN and CDR2 SYDVKM come from the germline V gene. The CDR3 reads CASRTITEAFF. In nucleotides, the CDR3 is TGTGCCAGCAGGACCATCACTGAAGCTTTCTTT.

This clonotype was recorded at least ten times. This chain connects TRBV12-3 or TRBV12-4 to TRBJ2-1, with 7 bases identical to TRBD2. This CDR3 is built from 14 residues. J gave up 4 bases and V 5 bases, and 5 bases lay outside the gene matches. Written as DNA, the CDR3 is TGTGCCAGCAGTCACGGGACTAATTACAATGAGCAGTTCTTC. Translating it yields CASSHGTNYNEQFF.

Only a few counts were recorded for this clonotype. The chain combines TRBV24-1 with TRBJ2-1; 11 bases fit TRBD2. This CDR3 is 16 amino acids long. The V and J ends lost 4 bases and 5 bases, in that order; junction bases with no gene match: 6. Per germline, CDR1 KGHDR and CDR2 SFDVKD. The CDR3 DNA is TGTGCCACCAGTGACCCCGGGACTAGCGGACACAATGAGCAGTTCTTC. Residues: CATSDPGTSGHNEQFF.

V gene TRBV7-9 combines with J gene TRBJ2-7; perhaps TRBD1 as D (5 bases). With 0 bases removed from V and 8 bases from J, the gap between germline ends came to 14 bases. This CDR3 region has 14 residues. The germline V gene has CDR1 SEHNR and CDR2 FQNEAQ (reference sequence). CDR3 sequence (DNA): TGTGCCAGCAGCTTAGCGGGCGGTCAGGGCAAGCAGTACTTC. This gives the protein CASSLAGGQGKQYF. The variable domain in full, with the rest retrieved from reference TRBV7-9 and TRBJ2-7, is DTGVSQNPRHKITKRGQNVTFRCDPISEHNRLYWYRQTLGQGPEFLTYFQNEAQLEKSRLLSDRFSAERPKGSFSTLEIQRTEQGDSAMYLCASSLAGGQGKQYFGPGTRLTVT.

The chain links TRBV4-3 to TRBJ2-2; D is ambiguous. Germline-derived CDR1 and CDR2 are LGHNA and YSLEER. V was cut by 4 bases and J by 4 bases, with 10 bases left in between. The CDR3 has 14 residues. The CDR3, as DNA: TGCGCCAGCAGCCCTTCGCTCATCACCGGGGAGCTGTTTTTT. Its translation: CASSPSLITGELFF.

This clonotype was seen more than once but under ten times. The genes are TRBV29-1 and TRBJ1-1; TRBD1 might be the D (6 bases). CDR3 length: 14 residues. Germline CDR1 is SQVTM and CDR2 is ANQGSEA. Trimming took 6 bases from V and 2 from J, leaving 16 bases between them. The CDR3 sequence is CSVGQRQANTEAFF. Here the CDR3 DNA reads TGCAGCGTGGGCCAGAGACAGGCCAACACTGAAGCTTTCTTT.

This clonotype was counted at least ten times. The chain joins TRBV7-9 to TRBJ2-3, with 12 bases matching TRBD2. Germline loops: CDR1 SEHNR, CDR2 FQNEAQ (reference sequence). The V gene end was trimmed by 5 bases and the J gene end by 3 bases; junction bases not matched to a gene: 6. This CDR3 contains 16 residues. The CDR3 region has the DNA TGTGCCAGCAGCCCGACTAGCGGGAGTTCAACAGATACGCAGTATTTT. It translates to CASSPTSGSSTDTQYF.

As for this clonotype: A read error may account for a junction end that differs from germline. The CDR3 spells CASSSGGTDNEQFF. The DNA for the CDR3 is TGTGCTAGCAGTAGCGGGGGGACAGACAATGAGCAGTTCTTC. The chain is built from TRBV7-7 and TRBJ2-1, with 10 bases that match TRBD2. The CDR3 length is 14 residues. CDR1 is SSHAT and CDR2 is FNYEAQ in the germline V gene (reference sequence). The full variable domain, with the rest looked up from reference TRBV7-7 and TRBJ2-1, is GAGVSQSPRYKVTKRGQDVTLRCDPISSHATLYWYQQALGQGPEFLTYFNYEAQPDKSGLPSDRFSAERPEGSISTLTIQRTEQRDSAMYRCASSSGGTDNEQFFGPGTRLTVL.

This clonotype was seen a few times. CDR3 nucleotide sequence: TGCAGTGCTAGCCAGGGCCGCGGGAGGGGCCACACAGATACGCAGTATTTT. Encoded protein: CSASQGRGRGHTDTQYF. J is TRBJ2-3 and V is TRBV20-1; 9 positions agree with TRBD2. V lost 3 bases and J lost 2; bases outside the gene matches: 12. The germline V gene encodes CDR1 DFQATT and CDR2 SNEGSKA (reference sequence). The CDR3 spans 17 residues.

This clonotype came up a few times. The genes are TRBV27 and TRBJ2-2; D uncertain. Germline V gene lookup returns CDR1 MNHEY and CDR2 SMNVEV (reference sequence). The CDR3 contains 12 residues. Trimming left V 6 bases short and J 5 bases short, with 7 bases between. CDR3 nucleotides: TGTGCCAGCAGCACGTTGACCGGGGAGCTGTTTTTT. Encoded protein: CASSTLTGELFF.

There are a few counts of this clonotype. The chain carries TRBV29-1 and TRBJ2-7, with 7 bases that match TRBD1. After removal of 7 bases from V and 4 bases from J, the junction contained 10 bases not matched to a gene. The germline CDR1 and CDR2 sequences are SQVTM and ANQGSEA. The CDR3 is made up of 13 amino acids. In nucleotides, the CDR3 is TGCAGCGCCATGGACAGGCGAGATTACGAGCAGTACTTC. The encoded protein is CSAMDRRDYEQYF.

The chain uses TRBV14 and TRBJ2-4; D is uncertain. This CDR3 has 14 residues. V dropped 1 base and J dropped 8 bases, with 12 bases sitting between them. Germline CDR1 is SGHDN and CDR2 is FVKESK. For the CDR3, the DNA is TGTGCCAGCAGCCAAGCTGGCAGTTGGCACATTCAGTACTTC. Translated, it gives CASSQAGSWHIQYF. Full variable domain (remainder filled in from reference TRBV14 and TRBJ2-4): EAGVTQFPSHSVIEKGQTVTLRCDPISGHDNLYWYRRVMGKEIKFLLHFVKESKQDESGMPNNRFLAERTGGTYSTLKVQPAELEDSGVYFCASSQAGSWHIQYFGAGTRLSVL.

The chain carries TRBV3-1 and TRBJ2-2; possibly TRBD1 for D (6 bases). Germline V gene lookup returns CDR1 LGHDT and CDR2 YNNKEL (reference sequence). The V end lost 4 bases, the J end lost 6 bases, and 18 bases lay between the germline ends. This CDR3 region has 16 residues. The chain's CDR3 is CASSLSSLQGAGELFF. The DNA of the CDR3 is TGTGCCAGCAGCCTCAGCTCTTTACAGGGTGCCGGGGAGCTGTTTTTT.